The entry below describes one TCR beta chain. The antigen is not known. Time point in this sample: late sampling 161 to 241 days after vaccination in a few convalescent patients. The sample's treatment: approximately 9-day PBMC culture with coronavirus spike peptide pools or control peptides (ViraFEST assay). This record comes from a study of vaccination and CD4 T cells after COVID-19. Overall study findings and caveats: 304 of 307 vaccine-specific clones from convalescent patients were spike mono-reactive.

The CDR3 covers 17 residues. CDR1 MNHNS and CDR2 SASEGT come from the germline V gene. Trimming took 8 bases from V and 1 from J, leaving 24 bases between them. The Oncomine TCR Beta short-read assay sequenced DNA from cultured CD4+ T cells. TCRdb reanalysed the PCR reads using MiXCR and keeps one entry per CDR3 protein. Of 15,000 to 20,000 distinct CDR3 sequences in the sample, just over 50% are singletons; the top ten hold around 21%. Sequencing used CD4+ T cells from blood, cultured in vitro, obtained about 7 months after SARS-CoV-2 vaccination. The chain couples TRBV6-1 to TRBJ2-7; D remains ambiguous. This clonotype was obtained from a human donor who had recovered from COVID-19. The CDR3 loop reads CASRYQPTGRGSYEQYF. The CDR3 nucleotides are TGTGCCAGCCGATACCAGCCGACCGGCAGAGGATCCTACGAGCAGTACTTC.